Described below is a single T cell receptor (beta chain) sequence and its context. Its specificity is not known. RNA was isolated and reverse transcribed to cDNA, the sequencing template. The table came from immunoSEQ multiplex PCR; TCRdb's copy has only in-frame clones and leaves some out. The sample has around 120,000 clones, less than 75% seen once. The length of the CDR3 is 13 residues. Germline V CDR1 and CDR2: SEHNR, FQNEAQ (reference sequence). Trimming left V 8 bases short and J 0 bases short, with 10 bases between. This sample is drawn from a study of CD8+ T cells in alopecia areata. About the study: Treatment of the treated patients consisted of oral tofacitinib, 5 to 10 mg twice daily.

General study results and limits: Higher clonality than in normal scalp was seen in lesional scalp, especially alopecia totalis/universalis.

Treatment given: oral pan-JAK inhibitor, 5-10 mg twice daily. Peripheral blood and lesional scalp punch biopsies came from alopecia areata patients. The sequence derives from a human donor with alopecia areata. This chain links TRBV7-9 with TRBJ2-5; D possibly uses TRBD1 or TRBD2 (5 bases each). The specimen was CD8+ T cells sorted from blood, collected at week 4, from a patient treated with tofacitinib. CDR3 DNA sequence: TGTGCCAGCCGAGGGGCAAACCAAGAGACCCAGTACTTC. It yields the protein CASRGANQETQYF.